This is a list of T cell receptor beta chains from one sample in a study of blood T cell repertoires in COVID-19. Sequenced by immunoSEQ multiplex PCR; TCRdb stores in-frame clones only, minus some. Of 350,000 or so clones detected, roughly 85% appear once; the ten largest clones hold around 4.4%. Sample: PBMCs or T cells enriched from blood (not recorded which). The source is a woman in her thirties or forties with acute COVID-19. The CDR3 runs from the conserved cysteine through the conserved F or W. Each record gives: clone size, CDR3 length, V gene, J gene, CDR3 protein. Some rows mark clone size as missing; the rest say once, few, many or name a class of expanded clone.

.	14	TRBV5-6	TRBJ2-7	CASSLTRDSIEQYF
.	17	TRBV21-1	TRBJ2-7	CATSKAGAGQGAYEQYF
.	14	TRBV7-9	TRBJ2-5	CASSSATGGSTQYF
.	13	TRBV27	TRBJ2-5	CASRAGSRETQYF
.	14	TRBV5-1	TRBJ2-1	CASSLAGGSSEQFF
.	15	TRBV4-1	TRBJ2-1	CASSQVSTSSNEQFF
once	15	TRBV3-1/TRBV3-2	TRBJ1-4	CASSRGMGRNEKLFF
.	14	TRBV7-9	TRBJ1-1	CASSLVVRDTEAFF
.	10	TRBV20-1	TRBJ1-2	CSVASNLRTF
.	11	TRBV7-3	TRBJ1-5	CANEGGQPQHF
.	12	TRBV27	TRBJ2-2	CASSLTSGELFF
.	16	TRBV7-2	TRBJ2-3	CASSLGAGSGTDTQYF
.	13	TRBV7-9	TRBJ1-5	CASSPTGEQPQHF
.	15	TRBV11-2	TRBJ1-5	CASSGTGGSNQPQHF
.	14	TRBV3-1/TRBV3-2	TRBJ1-1	CASSPIRGVTEAFF
.	12	TRBV14	TRBJ1-1	CASSQGRYEAFF
.	12	TRBV7-3	TRBJ2-7	CASSSDGSEQYF
.	13	TRBV9	TRBJ2-7	CASSSGVAPEQYF
.	16	TRBV4-3	TRBJ1-4	CASSQATGGASEKLFF
.	12	TRBV18	TRBJ2-4	CASSPDGNIQYF
.	15	TRBV2	TRBJ2-4	CASSEPGLAGDIQYF
.	15	TRBV10-3	TRBJ2-3	CATGTSGSLADTQYF
.	15	TRBV28	TRBJ2-3	CASSLPGGGTDTQYF
.	14	TRBV15	TRBJ1-1	CATVLDRMNTEAFF
.	17	TRBV7-6	TRBJ2-2	CASSLEASNANTGELFF
.	18	TRBV27	TRBJ2-7	CASSPQLNRGRKTYEQYF
few	16	TRBV2	TRBJ2-5	CASSEATGDVEETQYF